The source of this TCR beta chain is a study of molecular identifiers for immune sequencing clone quantification. Overall study findings and caveats: Clones exceeding 20 RNA copies carried over 99% of effector molecules but under 1% of naive-cell molecules.

For this clonotype: Antigen unknown. A much bigger clone sits one base away, suggesting this may be a read error.

The germline V gene has CDR1 SGHNT and CDR2 YENEEA. The CDR3 is 14 amino acids. Sorting recovered naive CD8 T cells on a CD8+CD4-CCR7+CD45RA+ profile. Preparation methods for the bulk TCR libraries were those previously described, with listed TCR primers. TCRdb passed the PCR reads through MiXCR, listing each CDR3 protein once. In the table there are 50,000 to 70,000 distinct CDR3 sequences, less than 20% of which are singletons. V gene TRBV11-3 combines with J gene TRBJ2-7; 9 nucleotides align to TRBD1. The origin of this receptor is a human donor in good health. Some libraries in this study had Jurkat cell RNA spiked in. Sequenced: naive CD8+ T cells from blood, with Jurkat cell RNA spiked in. Subset reported: FACS-sorted CD8+CD4-CCR7+CD45RA+ naive T cells. Here the CDR3 DNA reads TGTGCCAGCAGCCCTAGGGACAGGGAATACGAGCATTACTTC. Its translation is CASSPRDREYEHYF.